A selection of T cell receptor beta chains follows, all from one sample in a study of CD8+ T cells in alopecia areata. The repertoire was sequenced with immunoSEQ multiplex PCR; TCRdb's copy has only in-frame clones and lacks some. The profile covers 200,000 or so clones, with roughly three fifths appearing a single time and approximately 4.9% taken by the ten largest. Sequenced input: CD8+ T cells sorted from blood. These receptors were taken from a human donor in good health. The CDR3 runs from the conserved cysteine through the conserved F or W. Expanded clones get a size class; other rows say once, few or many, or leave the size out.

clone size	J gene	V gene	CDR3 protein
.	TRBJ2-7	TRBV28	CASSFLRLSSYEQYF
.	TRBJ1-2	TRBV13	CASSASSQVLDGYTF
few	TRBJ2-5	TRBV5-1	CASSLEVRETQYF
.	TRBJ2-5	TRBV10-3	CAISEREETQYF
.	TRBJ2-2	TRBV4-1	CASSRRTGNTGELFF
.	TRBJ1-2	TRBV29-1	CSVWDSLRGYTF
.	TRBJ2-7	TRBV4-1	CASSQESGASYEQYF
.	TRBJ2-1	TRBV7-8	CASSLGAGVAYNEQFF
few	TRBJ1-1	TRBV4-1	CASSQEDGKAEAFF
.	TRBJ1-2	TRBV5-1	CASSLRGSGYTF
.	TRBJ2-1	TRBV6-5	CASSLAGGYNEQFF
.	TRBJ2-7	TRBV5-1	CASSDSHGTIYEQYF
.	TRBJ2-7	TRBV4-1	CASSSQGLGEQYF
.	TRBJ2-5	TRBV9	CASSAYGGGQETQYF
.	TRBJ1-4	TRBV27	CASSFSGQSTNEKLFF
few	TRBJ2-7	TRBV5-1	CASSLRGHYEQYF
few	TRBJ2-7	TRBV29-1	CSVGGGALSSYEQYF
few	TRBJ2-3	TRBV29-1	CSVEENGTQYF
once	TRBJ2-5	TRBV9	CASSAGTTKETQYF
.	TRBJ1-5	TRBV27	CASSFLDGDQPQHF
.	TRBJ2-7	TRBV7-9	CASSPIASDYEQYF
.	TRBJ2-2	TRBV5-1	CASSLFGGTGELFF
.	TRBJ2-1	TRBV6-5	CASSYSSGGDNEQFF